These T cell receptor beta chains were read from a single sample in a study of post-analysis software for immune sequencing data. TCRdb processed the PCR reads anew with MiXCR; each CDR3 protein has one entry. The repertoire consists of about 430,000 distinct CDR3 sequences, with approximately 38% occurring once and the leading ten covering 7.5% to 8.5%. Source material: blood. Every receptor here comes from a girl aged 2 to 10 with multiple sclerosis. Each CDR3 is given with its conserved first and last residue. A D gene is named only where the DNA matches it firmly. Part of the rows lack a size; the others show once, few, many or a class for expanded clones.

length	D	size	J	V	CDR3	DNA
12	-	few	TRBJ2-7	TRBV20-1	CSAMKRVYEQYF	TGCAGTGCCATGAAGAGGGTCTACGAGCAGTACTTC
15	-	-	TRBJ1-2	TRBV7-9	CASSQQPWGLYGYTF	TGTGCCAGCAGCCAACAACCGTGGGGCCTGTATGGCTACACCTTC
11	-	few	TRBJ2-7	TRBV6-5	CASSPGNEQYF	TGTGCCAGCAGCCCAGGTAACGAGCAGTACTTC
14	-	-	TRBJ2-1	TRBV4-1	CASSPDPINNEQFF	TGCGCCAGCAGCCCCGACCCCATCAACAATGAGCAGTTCTTC
14	-	-	TRBJ1-5	TRBV28	CASGGLIYNQPQHF	TGTGCCAGTGGGGGGCTAATATACAATCAGCCCCAGCATTTT
15	TRBD1	-	TRBJ1-1	TRBV7-9	CASSPGTGAGTEAFF	TGTGCCAGCAGCCCCGGGACAGGGGCGGGCACTGAAGCTTTCTTT
15	TRBD1	few	TRBJ2-3	TRBV29-1	CSAQTRTGGTDTQYF	TGCAGCGCCCAGACCCGAACAGGGGGCACAGATACGCAGTATTTT
10	-	-	TRBJ2-5	TRBV29-1	CSDETETQYF	TGCAGCGATGAGACAGAGACCCAGTACTTC
15	-	few	TRBJ1-2	TRBV11-2	CASSITTGPNYGYTF	TGTGCCAGCAGCATAACGACAGGCCCTAACTATGGCTACACCTTC
14	TRBD1	-	TRBJ2-6	TRBV12-3/TRBV12-4	CASSGQGGPNVLTF	TGTGCCAGCAGCGGACAGGGGGGACCCAACGTCCTGACTTTC
14	TRBD1	few	TRBJ1-1	TRBV29-1	CSVHRQGANTEAFF	TGCAGCGTACACAGGCAGGGGGCTAACACTGAAGCTTTCTTT
14	-	few	TRBJ1-6	TRBV7-9	CASSPGSINSPLHF	TGTGCCAGCAGCCCTGGGAGTATTAATTCACCCCTCCACTTT
16	TRBD1	-	TRBJ1-5	TRBV27	CASSPTGRVSNQPQHF	TGTGCCAGCAGCCCGACAGGGAGGGTAAGCAATCAGCCCCAGCATTTT
16	TRBD2	-	TRBJ2-7	TRBV7-9	CASSLVGTSGIREQYF	TGTGCCAGCAGCTTAGTGGGGACTAGCGGGATTCGTGAGCAGTACTTC
12	-	-	TRBJ2-2	TRBV12-3/TRBV12-4	CATSANTERLFF	TGTGCCACCTCCGCTAACACCGAAAGGCTGTTTTTT
17	-	-	TRBJ2-1	TRBV16	CASSQSLAQSSCNEQFF	TGTGCCAGCAGCCAATCGCTAGCCCAAAGCTCCTGCAATGAGCAGTTCTTC
12	-	few	TRBJ2-1	TRBV13	CASSFQQGRGFF	TGTGCCAGCAGCTTTCAACAGGGGAGGGGGTTCTTC
13	-	-	TRBJ1-2	TRBV12-3/TRBV12-4	CASSFRTNYGYTF	TGTGCCAGCAGTTTTCGGACTAACTATGGCTACACCTTC
14	-	-	TRBJ1-2	TRBV12-3/TRBV12-4	CASMPPDRDYGYTF	TGTGCCAGCATGCCCCCTGACCGAGACTATGGCTACACCTTT
12	-	-	TRBJ2-1	TRBV20-1	CSARPSSNEQFF	TGCAGTGCTAGACCCTCATCGAATGAGCAGTTCTTC
18	TRBD2	-	TRBJ2-7	TRBV12-3/TRBV12-4	CASSPLAGASPSPYEQYF	TGTGCCAGCAGTCCTCTAGCGGGTGCTTCTCCTAGTCCCTACGAGCAGTACTTC
14	TRBD2	few	TRBJ2-1	TRBV29-1	CSVVTSGGLAGQFF	TGCAGCGTTGTAACTAGCGGGGGTTTGGCGGGGCAGTTCTTC
16	-	-	TRBJ2-3	TRBV29-1	CSVEEWVSGVPDTQYF	TGCAGCGTTGAAGAATGGGTGTCGGGAGTCCCAGATACGCAGTATTTT
14	-	-	TRBJ2-5	TRBV20-1	CSAGFWGPEETQYF	TGCAGTGCTGGATTTTGGGGACCCGAGGAGACCCAGTACTTC
16	TRBD2	few	TRBJ2-7	TRBV7-2	CASSSRLAGGLGEQYF	TGTGCCAGCAGCTCACGACTAGCGGGGGGGCTGGGTGAGCAGTACTTC
14	-	-	TRBJ1-1	TRBV9	CASSVVGNRVGAFF	TGTGCCAGCAGCGTAGTTGGGAACAGGGTCGGAGCTTTCTTT
16	TRBD2	-	TRBJ2-1	TRBV6-1	CASSELWVAGDNEQFF	TGTGCCAGCAGTGAACTTTGGGTAGCGGGAGACAATGAGCAGTTCTTC
18	TRBD2	-	TRBJ2-3	TRBV12-3/TRBV12-4	CASSHWSGGAIRTDTQYF	TGTGCCAGCAGTCATTGGAGCGGGGGTGCTATACGCACAGATACGCAGTATTTT
12	-	once	TRBJ1-2	TRBV4-1	CASSQARGGYTF	TGCGCCAGCAGCCAAGCTAGGGGCGGCTACACCTTC
14	TRBD1	many	TRBJ2-5	TRBV29-1	CSVGTGLLQETQYF	TGCAGCGTCGGGACAGGGCTACTCCAAGAGACCCAGTACTTC
17	TRBD2	-	TRBJ2-1	TRBV7-3	CASSLASGAGGHNEQFF	TGTGCCAGCAGCTTGGCCTCGGGGGCGGGAGGCCACAATGAGCAGTTCTTC
13	-	-	TRBJ2-3	TRBV15	CATSRDPGLLGYF	TGTGCCACCAGCAGAGATCCGGGACTCCTAGGGTATTTT
15	-	few	TRBJ2-7	TRBV4-1	CASSQEEGGVYEQYF	TGCGCCAGCAGCCAAGAGGAGGGGGGCGTCTACGAGCAGTACTTC
17	-	few	TRBJ2-3	TRBV6-2/TRBV6-3	CASSYDLATSFTDTQYF	TGCGCCAGCAGTTACGATCTGGCAACCTCATTCACAGATACGCAGTATTTT
15	TRBD1	few	TRBJ1-2	TRBV12-3/TRBV12-4	CASSDPQSGGYGYTF	TGTGCCAGCAGTGACCCCCAATCAGGGGGTTATGGCTACACCTTC
16	TRBD2	few	TRBJ2-5	TRBV7-2	CASSLPTSGLQETQYF	TGTGCCAGCAGTCTCCCCACTAGCGGCCTCCAAGAGACCCAGTACTTC
15	TRBD2	-	TRBJ2-7	TRBV7-2	CASSLGAGVTHEQYF	TGTGCCAGCAGCTTAGGAGCGGGAGTCACCCACGAGCAGTACTTC
13	-	few	TRBJ2-1	TRBV24-1	CATSDLGSDEQFF	TGTGCCACCAGTGATTTAGGGTCGGATGAGCAGTTCTTC
14	-	-	TRBJ2-7	TRBV5-6	CASSLSGNVYEQYF	TGTGCCAGCAGTTTGTCAGGGAATGTCTACGAGCAGTACTTC
12	-	few	TRBJ2-7	TRBV27	CASSPGTREQYF	TGTGCCAGCAGTCCAGGGACGAGGGAGCAGTACTTC
14	TRBD1	-	TRBJ1-2	TRBV20-1	CSARQTGVMYGYTF	TGCAGTGCTAGGCAGACAGGGGTGATGTATGGCTACACCTTC
14	TRBD1	many	TRBJ2-7	TRBV29-1	CSVEIPGQGYEQYF	TGCAGCGTTGAAATTCCCGGACAGGGCTACGAGCAGTACTTC
13	TRBD1	-	TRBJ1-1	TRBV7-3	CASSPTGYTEAFF	TGTGCCAGCAGCCCGACAGGGTATACTGAAGCTTTCTTT
12	-	-	TRBJ1-2	TRBV2	CASTGIFYGYTF	TGTGCCAGCACTGGCATCTTCTATGGCTACACCTTC